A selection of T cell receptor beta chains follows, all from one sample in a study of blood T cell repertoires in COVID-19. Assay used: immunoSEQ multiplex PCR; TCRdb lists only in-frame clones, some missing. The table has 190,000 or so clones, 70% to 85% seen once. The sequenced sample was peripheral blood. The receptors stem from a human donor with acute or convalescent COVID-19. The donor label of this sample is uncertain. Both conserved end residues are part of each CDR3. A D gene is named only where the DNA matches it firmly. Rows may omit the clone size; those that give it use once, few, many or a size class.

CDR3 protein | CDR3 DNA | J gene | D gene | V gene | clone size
CASIAGWNTEAFF | TGCGCCAGCATCGCAGGGTGGAACACTGAAGCTTTCTTT | TRBJ1-1 | - | TRBV10-2 | -
CASRGGKSTGELFF | TGTGCCAGCCGAGGGGGCAAAAGCACCGGGGAGCTGTTTTTT | TRBJ2-2 | - | TRBV21-1 | -
CASSPLDSNYGYTF | TGTGCCAGCTCACCCTTAGACAGTAACTATGGCTACACCTTC | TRBJ1-2 | - | TRBV18 | -
CASSLGIGGSSYNEQFF | TGTGCCAGCAGCTTAGGTATTGGCGGGAGCTCCTACAATGAGCAGTTCTTC | TRBJ2-1 | TRBD2 | TRBV5-4 | once
CASSDDTGYNSPLHF | TGTGCCAGCAGTGATGACACAGGATATAATTCACCCCTCCACTTT | TRBJ1-6 | - | TRBV28 | -
CASSPAIGSYEQYF | TGTGCCAGCTCACCCGCCATCGGGTCCTACGAGCAGTACTTC | TRBJ2-7 | - | TRBV18 | -
CASNQDRSGYGYTF | TGTGCCAGCAATCAGGACAGGTCCGGCTATGGCTACACCTTC | TRBJ1-2 | TRBD1 | TRBV2 | -
CASSPGTGEFEQYF | TGCGCCAGCAGCCCTGGGACAGGCGAGTTCGAGCAGTACTTC | TRBJ2-7 | TRBD1 | TRBV4-3 | -
CASSPGQASGRWYEQYF | TGCGCCAGCAGCCCCGGTCAAGCTAGCGGGAGGTGGTACGAGCAGTACTTC | TRBJ2-7 | TRBD2 | TRBV5-1 | -
CASSETWTGEAFF | TGTGCCAGCAGCGAAACTTGGACAGGAGAAGCTTTCTTT | TRBJ1-1 | TRBD1 | TRBV9 | once
CASDLAGPSYNEQFF | TGTGCCAGCGACCTAGCGGGACCTTCCTACAATGAGCAGTTCTTC | TRBJ2-1 | TRBD2 | TRBV6-4 | once
CASIPTPQRETQYF | TGTGCCAGCATTCCGACACCCCAACGGGAGACCCAGTACTTC | TRBJ2-5 | - | TRBV6-5 | -
CATSDSSYEQYF | TGTGCCACCAGTGATTCTAGTTACGAGCAGTACTTC | TRBJ2-7 | - | TRBV24-1 | few
CASSQGSYRTDTQYF | TGTGCCAGCTCACAGGGAAGCTATCGGACAGATACGCAGTATTTT | TRBJ2-3 | - | TRBV6-5 | -
CASSIDILAGVYEQFF | TGTGCCAGTAGTATAGATATACTCGCGGGAGTATATGAGCAGTTCTTC | TRBJ2-1 | TRBD2 | TRBV19 | -
CASSPTSLANTGELFF | TGTGCCAGCAGCCCCACATCCCTAGCGAACACCGGGGAGCTGTTTTTT | TRBJ2-2 | - | TRBV5-4 | -
CASSETATSSYEQYF | TGTGCCAGCAGCGAGACAGCGACGAGCTCCTACGAGCAGTACTTC | TRBJ2-7 | - | TRBV27 | -
CASSEGTMQFF | TGTGCCAGCAGTGAAGGTACTATGCAGTTCTTC | TRBJ2-1 | - | TRBV2 | -
CASTPARTGVEKLFF | TGTGCCAGCACGCCAGCAAGGACAGGGGTTGAAAAACTGTTTTTT | TRBJ1-4 | TRBD1 | TRBV7-6 | -
CASSLVEGNYEQYF | TGTGCCAGCAGCTTAGTGGAGGGGAACTACGAGCAGTACTTC | TRBJ2-7 | - | TRBV7-2 | -
CASSGTSGGRGELFF | TGTGCCAGCAGCGGGACTAGCGGAGGGAGGGGGGAGCTGTTTTTT | TRBJ2-2 | TRBD2 | TRBV6-5 | -
CASKMDRNSGNTIYF | TGTGCCAGCAAGATGGACAGGAACTCTGGAAACACCATATATTTT | TRBJ1-3 | TRBD1 | TRBV6-6 | -
CASSLGTGLAGGSYEQYF | TGTGCCAGCAGCTTAGGCACGGGACTAGCGGGAGGCTCCTACGAGCAGTACTTC | TRBJ2-7 | TRBD2 | TRBV11-2 | -
CASSSGTSYQPQHF | TGTGCCAGTAGTAGCGGGACTTCGTATCAGCCCCAGCATTTT | TRBJ1-5 | - | TRBV19 | once
CASTQDWEKLFF | TGTGCCAGCACCCAGGATTGGGAAAAACTGTTTTTT | TRBJ1-4 | - | TRBV5-5 | -
CASISGTGKGEAFF | TGTGCCTCAATATCCGGGACAGGGAAAGGTGAAGCTTTCTTT | TRBJ1-1 | TRBD1 | TRBV5-6 | -
CATSVGGGQPQHF | TGTGCCACCAGTGTTGGGGGGGGGCAGCCCCAGCATTTT | TRBJ1-5 | - | TRBV24-1 | -
CASSPGQGGGFRTGELFF | TGCGCCAGCAGCCCCGGACAGGGAGGCGGATTCCGCACCGGGGAGCTGTTTTTT | TRBJ2-2 | TRBD1 | TRBV4-1 | -
CASSSSQTLHF | TGTGCCAGCAGTTCAAGTCAGACCCTCCACTTT | TRBJ1-6 | - | TRBV12-3/TRBV12-4 | -